Presented here are 16 T cell receptor beta chains from one specimen sequenced in a study of PD-1 blockade in mismatch repair-deficient tumors. Only in-frame clones appear in the TCRdb table, and some are missing; sequencing was by immunoSEQ multiplex PCR. The repertoire holds under 25,000 clones, with over 75% as singletons. The specimen was PBMCs, collected 52 weeks after starting pembrolizumab. The source is an adult with mismatch repair-deficient cancer.

The chain has TRBV27 and TRBJ1-1; a possible D gene is TRBD1 (5 bases). The CDR3 has 15 residues. Germline V gives CDR1 MNHEY, CDR2 SMNVEV (reference sequence). The V and J ends lost 2 bases and 0 bases respectively, with 10 bases between them. CDR3 DNA: TGTGCCAGCAGTTTACACGGGGGGGTGAACACTGAAGCTTTCTTT. It translates to CASSLHGGVNTEAFF.

This sequence joins TRBV5-4 and TRBJ2-3; D uncertain. The CDR3 sequence is 12 residues long. The germline CDR1 and CDR2 sequences are SGHNT and YYREEE (reference sequence). V lost 0 bases to trimming and J lost 13 bases, with 12 bases between them. The CDR3 bases are TGTGCCAGCAGCTTGGTTGAGGCAGTCGAGTATTTT. Translation: CASSLVEAVEYF.

This chain connects TRBV18 to TRBJ1-2; 7 positions match TRBD1. The CDR3 covers 15 residues. The junction had 7 bases not matched to a gene; V was cut back by 5 bases and J by 1 base. Germline loops: CDR1 KGHSH, CDR2 LQKENI. The CDR3, as DNA: TGTGCCAGCTCAAGTGACAGGGCCCATAACTATGGCTACACCTTC. It codes for CASSSDRAHNYGYTF.

The genes are TRBV27 and TRBJ2-1; TRBD1 might be the D (6 bases). With 6 bases removed from V and 4 bases from J, the gap between germline ends came to 16 bases. Germline assignment: CDR1 MNHEY and CDR2 SMNVEV (reference sequence). The CDR3 covers 15 residues. This CDR3 is CASSRPGQPYNEQFF. CDR3 nucleotide sequence: TGTGCCAGCAGCCGCCCTGGACAGCCATACAATGAGCAGTTCTTC.

This chain links TRBV9 with TRBJ2-1; TRBD2 matches at 8 bases. With 4 bases clipped from V and 9 bases from J, the junction kept 15 bases outside the gene matches. The length of the CDR3 is 16 residues. Looked up from germline, CDR1 is SGDLS and CDR2 is YYNGEE. Written as DNA, the CDR3 is TGTGCCAGCAGCCCCGAGGGGAGCGGGAGTCTCGGTGAGCAGTTCTTC. Amino acids: CASSPEGSGSLGEQFF.

The gene calls are TRBV28 and TRBJ2-1, with TRBD1 matching 7 bases. After removal of 6 bases from V and 6 bases from J, the junction contained 11 bases not matched to a gene. The germline V gene has CDR1 MDHEN and CDR2 SYDVKM. The CDR3 covers 15 residues. In nucleotides, the CDR3 is TGTGCCAGCAGACGACAGGGCGCAAGGGGCAATGAGCAGTTCTTC. This gives the protein CASRRQGARGNEQFF. Filled out from reference TRBV28 and TRBJ2-1, the complete variable domain reads DVKVTQSSRYLVKRTGEKVFLECVQDMDHENMFWYRQDPGLGLRLIYFSYDVKMKEKGDIPEGYSVSREKKERFSLILESASTNQTSMYLCASRRQGARGNEQFFGPGTRLTVL.

J is TRBJ2-2 and V is TRBV14; 11 nucleotides match TRBD2. Germline trimming cut 4 bases from V and 5 bases from J; bases unmatched to any gene: 6. The CDR3 has 16 residues. CDR1 is SGHDN and CDR2 is FVKESK in the germline V gene. The CDR3: CASSRFASGRTGELFF. For the CDR3, the DNA is TGTGCCAGCAGCCGATTCGCTAGCGGGAGGACCGGGGAGCTGTTTTTT.

The chain links TRBV7-9 to TRBJ1-1; a possible D gene is TRBD1 (5 bases). This CDR3 comprises 13 residues. Trimming left V 0 bases short and J 6 bases short, with 8 bases between. Germline CDR1 is SEHNR and CDR2 is FQNEAQ (reference sequence). The CDR3 loop reads CASSLAGLSEAFF. The DNA of the CDR3 is TGTGCCAGCAGCTTAGCGGGACTATCTGAAGCTTTCTTT.

The chain is built from TRBV19 and TRBJ1-1, with D maybe TRBD1 (5 bases). The CDR3 runs 14 residues. Trimming removed 2 bases at V and 3 bases at J, with 10 bases between. Germline V gene lookup returns CDR1 LNHDA and CDR2 SQIVND (reference sequence). The DNA for the CDR3 is TGTGCCAGTAGTATAATTGACAGAGACACTGAAGCTTTCTTT. It translates to CASSIIDRDTEAFF.

The chain employs TRBV28 and TRBJ2-5, with 13 bases fitting TRBD2. The CDR3 has 18 amino acids. The V segment lost 6 bases and the J segment 2 bases; nucleotides outside the gene matches: 12. Germline V gene sequence: CDR1 MDHEN, CDR2 SYDVKM. As DNA, the CDR3 is TGTGCCAGCAGCATACTTAGCGGACTAGCGGGGGTACAAGAGACCCAGTACTTC. It encodes CASSILSGLAGVQETQYF.

A note on this clone: Other nucleotide sequences from this sample produce the same CDR3. This chain links TRBV10-3 with TRBJ2-5, with 7 nucleotides matching TRBD1. V lost 10 bases to trimming and J lost 2 bases; unmatched junction nucleotides: 10. Germline CDR1 reads ENHRY; CDR2 reads SYGVKD. The CDR3 contains 14 residues. CDR3 sequence: CATKATGAQETQYF. The CDR3 DNA reads as TGTGCCACAAAAGCTACAGGGGCGCAAGAGACCCAGTACTTC.

This sequence joins TRBV27 and TRBJ2-7; TRBD2 might be the D (6 bases). The V end lost 0 bases, the J end lost 0 bases, and 9 bases lay between the germline ends. CDR1 is MNHEY, CDR2 SMNVEV, per germline (reference sequence). CDR3 size: 15 residues. The CDR3 loop is CASSLSVTSSYEQYF. DNA of the CDR3: TGTGCCAGCAGTTTATCGGTGACTAGCTCCTACGAGCAGTACTTC.

The genes are TRBV28 and TRBJ2-1; 10 bases align to TRBD2. Trimming removed 5 bases from V and 7 bases from J; junction bases left unmatched: 8. This CDR3 contains 15 residues. In germline, CDR1 is MDHEN, CDR2 SYDVKM. The CDR3 region is CASSPAGLAENEQFF. In DNA form, the CDR3 reads TGTGCCAGCAGTCCAGCCGGACTAGCGGAGAATGAGCAGTTCTTC.

The sample holds one count of this clone. The chain couples TRBV7-3 to TRBJ2-7; 9 nucleotides agree with TRBD1. V was clipped by 1 base and J by 5 bases; unmatched bases: 6. The CDR3 is made up of 15 amino acids. The germline V gene encodes CDR1 SGHTA and CDR2 FQGTGA. CDR3 in amino acids: CASSLSRTGVNEQYF. CDR3 coding DNA: TGTGCCAGCAGCTTAAGCAGGACAGGGGTAAACGAGCAGTACTTC.

The rearrangement uses TRBV5-4 and TRBJ1-6, with 8 bases aligning to TRBD1. The junction had 3 bases not matched to a gene; V was cut back by 4 bases and J by 0 bases. Germline lookup yields CDR1 SGHNT and CDR2 YYREEE (reference sequence). CDR3 length: 16 amino acids. The CDR3 loop reads CASSPGGGSYNSPLHF. The CDR3 region has the DNA TGTGCCAGCAGCCCAGGGGGCGGCTCCTATAATTCACCCCTCCACTTT.

The chain joins TRBV7-8 to TRBJ2-7; TRBD1 matches at 12 bases. The CDR3 is 19 amino acids. In germline, CDR1 is SGHVS, CDR2 FQNEAQ. V dropped 5 bases and J dropped 1; count of bases not matched to a gene: 15. CDR3 nucleotides: TGTGCCAGCAGCAACTACCAGACGCCGGGACAGGGGGCTTCCTACGAGCAGTACTTC. Translating it yields CASSNYQTPGQGASYEQYF.